The sequence of this T cell receptor beta chain was determined in a study of CD8+ T cells in alopecia areata (dated by TCRdb to the late 2010s). Turning to the overall study: High-throughput TCRbeta sequencing was used to examine T cell clonal expansion in alopecia areata in both the C3H/HeJ mouse model and human patients. immunoSEQ multiplex PCR using 35 Vbeta forward primers and 13 Jbeta reverse primers was used to amplify TCRbeta CDR3 regions. On the human side, TCRbeta sequencing was run on scalp tissue and on sorted CD4+ and CD8+ peripheral blood T cells from healthy controls and from alopecia areata patients with either patchy or totalis/universalis disease. Scalp clonality was compared across normal scalp (n=4), patchy alopecia areata scalp (n=8), and alopecia totalis/universalis scalp (n=8). RNA was obtained with the PAXgene miRNA kit for fixed scalp, the miRNeasy kit for PBMCs, and the RNeasy kit for mouse skin.

What the authors observed across the whole study: Higher clonality and more expanded CD8+ clones were observed in lesional scalp than in normal scalp, particularly in alopecia totalis/universalis, a finding suggestive of antigenic drive. Compared with mice, TCR sequences shared between patients were less clear, possibly partly because of HLA diversity across the patient population. Unlike mouse skin, where gammadelta T cells dominate, normal human skin contains resident alphabeta T cells that get sequenced too, which complicates analysis of the scalp TCR repertoire.

As regards this clone: The clone's antigen remains unknown. The junction departs from the called germline gene at one end, perhaps through a read error.

Libraries were built with the immunoSEQ multiplex PCR assay. RNA was extracted from all samples and reverse transcribed into cDNA as template for TCR sequencing. First-strand cDNA was synthesized using SuperScript III with a 2:1 mix of oligo-dT and random hexamers. Amplification bias was assessed with a synthetic immune receptor repertoire, and residual bias was removed computationally. In the authors' own workflow: Raw reads were preprocessed to remove errors, and CDR3 was defined according to IMGT conventions as the region from the conserved cysteine to phenylalanine. Clonality was computed as 1 minus the Shannon entropy, with the entropy normalized by log2 of the number of productive unique TCRs. Whether scalp clones were CD4 or CD8 was inferred by matching scalp TCRbeta sequences against CD4 and CD8 repertoires sorted from blood. The clones in this table, taken by TCRdb from immuneACCESS, are in-frame only. Not every clone is retained; where verified, under half of the shortfall comes from an unresolved V gene, and the cause of the rest is unknown. The V and J calls and clone size come from that table; D and trimming were worked out from the DNA. This sample has about 110,000 clones in its table, and 55% to 70% of those were observed once. The ten largest clonotypes hold over 20% of the sample.

Peripheral blood and lesional scalp punch biopsies were obtained from patients with alopecia areata. PBMCs were separated by density centrifugation and stained for CD3, CD4 and CD8, after which CD4+ and CD8+ T cells were sorted on a FACSAria. Untreated alopecia areata patients were recruited as part of a multicenter biomarker study. In a handful of patients from the biomarker study, the blood CD8+ T cells went through an additional sort into NKG2D-low and NKG2D-high fractions. The sequenced material came from NKG2D-low CD8+ T cells sorted from blood. The cell subset or site label, read with the paper, signifies: sorted CD8+ NKG2D-low blood T cells. This sequence was found in a human donor with alopecia areata.

The CDR3 loop reads CASSLGPIALF. The DNA is TGTGCCAGCAGTTTAGGACCCATCGCCCTTTTT. In this chain, TRBV7-9 is recombined with TRBJ1-4, with no confident D gene call. CDR1 and CDR2 are read off the germline V gene (reference sequence) as SEHNR and FQNEAQ. Inclusive of the bounding cysteine and phenylalanine, the CDR3 is 11 residues long. The sequence is cut down to CDR3 DNA, 33 bases in frame from base 1.